This T cell receptor (beta chain) appears in the sequencing data of a study of blood T cell repertoires in COVID-19. Study overall: In each case, the material was cDNA or gDNA derived from T cells, B-cell-depleted T cells, or PBMCs.

In the authors' methods: It was from reference gene primer amplification that nucleated cell counts were estimated. Method: immunoSEQ multiplex PCR; TCRdb's copy keeps in-frame clones and lacks some. That table furnishes V, J and clone size, whereas the DNA furnished D and trimming. Counted here are some 60,000 clones, about 83% occurring once; the ten biggest clones make up 10%. This CDR3 contains 13 residues. CDR1 and CDR2 (germline): KGHSH, LQKENI. Trimming at V came to 4 bases and at J to 3 bases, leaving 2 bases not matched to a gene. The sequenced sample was peripheral blood. This sequence originates from a man aged 50 or older with COVID-19, enrolled during active disease. J is TRBJ1-1 and V is TRBV18; TRBD1 aligns across 7 bases. The CDR3 here is CASSLTGDTEAFF. The CDR3 DNA follows: TGTGCCAGCTCACTTACAGGGGACACTGAAGCTTTCTTT.